The 16 T cell receptor beta chains reported below all come from one sample, sequenced in a study of shared clonotypes between healthy human individuals. The data were produced by immunoSEQ multiplex PCR, yet TCRdb's version contains in-frame clones alone and is incomplete. Of over a million clones listed, 70% to 80% were seen once; the top ten hold 0.5% to 0.65%. Sequencing used memory CD4+ T cells from PBMCs. Subset indicated: CD45RA-negative fraction. These receptors came from a man younger than 30 in good health. Some clones in this sample may be carry-over from other donors' samples.

The chain combines TRBV19 with TRBJ1-2; tentative D call: TRBD1 (5 bases). This CDR3 comprises 15 residues. From germline, CDR1 is LNHDA and CDR2 SQIVND (reference sequence). Trimming shortened V by 1 base and J by 2 bases, and 11 bases separated the two germline ends. The CDR3 bases are TGTGCCAGTAGTATAGCCGCGACAGAGAACTATGGCTACACCTTC. Its translation is CASSIAATENYGYTF.

This clone occurred a few times. This sequence joins TRBV11-2 and TRBJ1-2; no reliable D call. The germline V gene has CDR1 SGHAT and CDR2 FQNNGV. Trimming left V 3 bases short and J 5 bases short, with 13 bases between. CDR3 length equals 14 residues. The CDR3, as DNA: TGTGCCAGCAGCTTGGGAGAGGGATCGTATGGCTACACCTTC. Translation: CASSLGEGSYGYTF.

This rearrangement joins TRBV30 to TRBJ1-1; no clear D gene. Per the germline V gene, CDR1 is GTSNPN and CDR2 is SVGIG (reference sequence). The V end was cut by 0 bases, the J end by 0 bases, with 8 bases between. The CDR3 totals 14 residues. CDR3 in amino acids: CAWSVGRLNTEAFF. CDR3 nucleotides: TGTGCCTGGAGTGTAGGCAGACTGAACACTGAAGCTTTCTTT.

This chain joins TRBV28 and TRBJ2-7, with 7 bases aligning to TRBD1. V lost 2 bases and J lost 3; bases outside the gene matches: 13. The CDR3 is made up of 17 amino acids. Germline V gene lookup returns CDR1 MDHEN and CDR2 SYDVKM. In nucleotides, the CDR3 is TGTGCCAGCAGTTTACTGGCAGGGGGTCAGGCGGTCTACGAGCAGTACTTC. This encodes CASSLLAGGQAVYEQYF.

The chain couples TRBV29-1 to TRBJ1-1; D gene unclear. V was clipped by 5 bases and J by 0 bases, with 7 bases between them. The length of the CDR3 is 12 residues. Germline V gene sequence: CDR1 SQVTM, CDR2 ANQGSEA. The CDR3 DNA is TGCAGCGTTCGGGGTCTGAACACTGAAGCTTTCTTT. Translated: CSVRGLNTEAFF.

In DNA form, the CDR3 reads TGTGCCAGCAGCTTAGCGCTCAGGGTCGCCTACGAGCAGTACTTC. Residues: CASSLALRVAYEQYF. The chain uses TRBV7-2 and TRBJ2-7, with D possibly TRBD1 on 5 matching bases. The germline CDR1 and CDR2 sequences are SGHTA and FQGNSA. This CDR3 has 15 residues. V lost 0 bases and J 2 bases, leaving 11 bases between the germline ends.

This sequence joins TRBV28 and TRBJ1-2, with 12 bases fitting TRBD1. Germline CDR1 and CDR2: MDHEN and SYDVKM. The CDR3 totals 17 residues. Unmatched junction bases numbered 8, after V lost 2 bases and J lost 4 bases. CDR3 amino acids: CASSLPGTGGWGYGYTF. The DNA of the CDR3 is TGTGCCAGCAGTTTACCCGGGACAGGGGGCTGGGGCTATGGCTACACCTTC.

On this clone: Other DNA variants within this sample encode the same CDR3. CDR3 loop: CASSLGTAYGYTF. The CDR3 DNA reads TGTGCCAGCAGCCTCGGGACGGCCTATGGCTACACCTTC. The chain employs TRBV7-3 and TRBJ1-2, with a tentative D call TRBD1 (5 bases). Per the germline V gene, CDR1 is SGHTA and CDR2 is FQGTGA. The CDR3 is 13 amino acids. V was clipped by 5 bases and J by 4 bases, with 11 bases between them.

This clone was seen only once. The chain joins TRBV5-1 to TRBJ2-7, with D possibly being TRBD1 (6 bases). The CDR3 loop spans 13 amino acids. Germline values: CDR1 SGHRS, CDR2 YFSETQ. V was cut by 1 base and J by 7 bases, with 12 bases left in between. CDR3 in DNA: TGCGCCAGCAGCTTGAGTACAGGGCAAGAGCAGTACTTC. It codes for CASSLSTGQEQYF. Full variable domain (remainder filled in from reference TRBV5-1 and TRBJ2-7): KAGVTQTPRYLIKTRGQQVTLSCSPISGHRSVSWYQQTPGQGLQFLFEYFSETQRNKGNFPGRFSGRQFSNSRSEMNVSTLELGDSALYLCASSLSTGQEQYFGPGTRLTVT.

V usage is TRBV19 and J usage is TRBJ2-2; no firm D call. Between the trimmed V and J ends, which lost 0 bases and 2 bases, there was a span of 10 bases. The CDR3 runs 16 residues. Germline V gene sequence: CDR1 LNHDA, CDR2 SQIVND (reference sequence). The CDR3 protein is CASSIEGVSNTGELFF. CDR3 sequence (DNA): TGTGCCAGTAGTATAGAAGGAGTGTCCAACACCGGGGAGCTGTTTTTT.

This chain joins TRBV5-5 and TRBJ1-4; 7 bases are shared with TRBD1. The trim removed 0 bases at V and 0 bases at J, leaving 2 bases unmatched. CDR1 and CDR2 from the germline V gene are SGHKS and YYEKEE (reference sequence). CDR3 length: 16 amino acids. The CDR3: CASSLEGTATNEKLFF. CDR3 DNA: TGTGCCAGCAGCTTGGAGGGGACAGCAACTAATGAAAAACTGTTTTTT.

About this clone itself: The likely explanation is a read error, given a far larger clone one base away. Other DNA sequences in this specimen translate into the identical CDR3. The gene calls are TRBV14 and TRBJ2-7; 12 bases are shared with TRBD2. Germline V gene sequence: CDR1 SGHDN, CDR2 FVKESK. The CDR3 has 22 residues. With V trimmed by 0 bases and J by 2 bases, 20 bases remained unmatched. CDR3 DNA sequence: TGTGCCAGCAGCCAAGAACTATTGGGGCCAGGACTAGCGGGAAGAAGGACCTACGAGCAGTACTTC. Its translation is CASSQELLGPGLAGRRTYEQYF.

The rearrangement joins TRBV6-5 to TRBJ2-1; 8 bases match TRBD2. V was pared by 7 bases and J by 8 bases, with 13 bases of the junction left unmatched. Germline-derived CDR1 and CDR2 are MNHEY and SVGAGI. The CDR3 contains 15 residues. CDR3 sequence: CASNSPSSGRDEQFF. The CDR3 region has the DNA TGTGCCAGCAATTCTCCGTCCAGCGGGAGAGATGAGCAGTTCTTC.

V and J are TRBV5-8 and TRBJ2-2; possibly TRBD2 for D (5 bases). V was pared by 5 bases and J by 7 bases, with 9 bases between. From germline, CDR1 is SGHTS and CDR2 YDEGEE. The CDR3 is 12 amino acids. In DNA, the CDR3 is TGTGCCAGCAGTCAGGCGGGCGGGGAGCTGTTTTTT. Translating it yields CASSQAGGELFF.

The chain links TRBV25-1 to TRBJ2-5; D gene ambiguous. Per germline, CDR1 MGHDK and CDR2 SYGVNS. The V end was cut by 8 bases, the J end by 5 bases, with 15 bases between. The CDR3 is 13 residues long. The CDR3 region is CASRIGGKETQYF. The CDR3 DNA reads as TGTGCCAGCCGGATTGGTGGGAAGGAGACCCAGTACTTC.

This clone was picked up a small number of times. V gene TRBV6-6 combines with J gene TRBJ1-1; maybe TRBD1 (5 bases). CDR3 size: 15 residues. V was clipped by 0 bases and J by 4 bases, with 12 bases between them. Germline CDR1 reads MNHNY; CDR2 reads SVGAGI (reference sequence). The CDR3 region is CASSYSAGSGTEAFF. The DNA for the CDR3 is TGTGCCAGCAGTTACTCCGCAGGGAGTGGCACTGAAGCTTTCTTT.